This T cell receptor beta chain was retrieved from a study of blood T cell repertoires in COVID-19. CDR1 and CDR2 (germline): SGHRS, YFSETQ. V lost 7 bases, J lost 7 bases, and 12 bases stayed unmatched. This CDR3 spans 15 amino acids. Data came from immunoSEQ multiplex PCR; TCRdb stores just in-frame clones and leaves some out. The data contain over 200,000 clones, approximately 90% of them seen just once; the ten biggest clones take up 0.7% to 0.85%. This clone appeared once. The chain combines TRBV5-1 with TRBJ1-4; 8 nucleotides line up with TRBD1. Sequences were obtained from peripheral blood. This TCR derives from a man aged 55 to 70 with COVID-19, enrolled during active disease. CDR3 nucleotides: TGCGCCAGCTCCGATTCCGGACAGGGAAGTGAAAAACTGTTTTTT. Encoded protein: CASSDSGQGSEKLFF.